This T cell receptor beta chain was documented in a study of T cells expressing NK-cell markers. Study in general: Investigators obtained TCR beta repertoires from sorted CD3+CD56+NKG2C+, CD3+CD56+NKG2C- and CD3+CD56-NKG2C+ T cells. Whole-study findings and limits: Clarity on HCMV specificity was lacking for the expanded NKG2C+ T cell clones. NKG2C+ dominant clonotype frequencies in several donors were 1.0-7.0% of CD8+ T cells.

TCRdb reanalyzed the 5' RACE reads and collapses them to one entry per CDR3 protein, without DNA. Its table records 350,000 to 450,000 distinct CDR3 sequences. Looked up from germline, CDR1 is MNHEY and CDR2 is SVGEGT. The CDR3 sequence is 20 residues long. Concerning this clonotype: Its target is not known.

This clonotype was obtained from a man aged 18-69 years in good health. This chain uses TRBV6-2 or TRBV6-3 with TRBJ2-2; TCRdb proposes TRBD2, but this gene call is untestable without DNA. The sample consisted of blood T cells: a sorted CD56 or NKG2C T cell subset, CD4+ or CD8+ T cells, or bulk PBMC T cells (not recorded which). The CDR3 here is CASSYSIGLASGAWTGELFF.